This entry concerns a single T cell receptor beta chain. Its target antigen remains unknown. No quality values exist for individual bases; no much larger clone is one base distant. Library preparation was by the immunoSEQ multiplex PCR assay. For the multiplex PCR, a mixture combining 60 forward primers for TCR Vbeta segments and 13 reverse primers for TCR Jbeta segments was used. A multiplex PCR assay on genomic DNA amplified the CDR3 region of rearranged TCR beta genes. The Illumina HiSeq System was used to sequence the amplified TCR beta libraries as 87-base-pair reads. The source study handled its data this way. In a later analysis, tens of millions of unique TCR beta chains were counted across the 500 to 700 repertoires, and roughly 10 million of these chains were shared by at least two donors. Raw reads were error-corrected and collapsed into unique sequences by a nearest-neighbor algorithm in which closely related sequences were merged to remove PCR and sequencing errors. CDR3 sequences were aligned to IMGT reference sequences to assign V, D and J gene segments. Each retained sequence needed at least a six-nucleotide match to both a V gene segment and a J gene segment. Rearrangements were called productive when the CDR3 lacked stop codons and stayed in frame with V and J; all others were non-productive. Following IMGT convention, CDR3 was defined as the stretch from the second conserved V-encoded cysteine to the conserved J-encoded phenylalanine. The earlier analysis of some 550 of the donors excluded any sequence lacking an unambiguous match to a single V gene segment. In an earlier analysis of approximately 590 of the donors, V segments were called functional above 56.7% productive rearrangements and were called segregating when the between-donor standard deviation exceeded 5%. A statistical classification framework was built for diagnosing cytomegalovirus status from the catalog of TCR beta chain sequences. In a later analysis, TCR nucleotide sequences were compared against IMGT/GENE-DB human TR gene sequences so that V and J genes could be assigned. Using the TCRdist pipeline, a later analysis assigned CDR3 sequences along with most-parsimonious VDJ recombination scenarios. In a later analysis, every TCR beta chain was defined by the combination of its CDR3 amino acid sequence and its V-gene family, and reads without a unique V-gene family were dropped. A later analysis removed 500 to 600 highly shared, low-generation-probability nucleotide sequences to deal with suspected cross-contamination and a sequencing artifact. In a later analysis, a clonal expansion index was calculated for each public chain from normalized within-repertoire ranks of inferred template counts. In a later analysis, generation probabilities were computed with a VDJ recombination model fitted to out-of-frame rearrangements, and the resulting probabilities were checked against IGoR. Hypergeometric tests were used in a later analysis to score TCR-TCR, TCR-HLA and TCR-CMV co-occurrence, with a repertoire-size bias correction applied to the TCR pairs. In a later analysis, false discovery rates were estimated by permuting HLA or CMV assignments 20 times. A later analysis grouped co-occurring TCRs with DBSCAN, adding TCRdist sequence similarity when clustering within HLA-allele-positive subsets. Repertoires with fewer than 30,000 or more than 120,000 public chains, plus five repertoires with anomalous nucleotide sharing, were excluded from co-occurrence clustering. Sourced from immuneACCESS, this table was stored by TCRdb with only in-frame sequences that have V and J called. A share of the clones is absent; for the studies checked, an unresolved V gene accounts for under half, and the remainder has no known explanation. Clonal size and the V and J genes are those of that table, whereas D and trimming came from the DNA. Within this sample are 90,000 to 140,000 clones, with roughly 13% of them counted one time only. The ten largest make up roughly a sixth of the sample.

The sample is drawn from a study of cytomegalovirus exposure and HLA in healthy donors (dated by TCRdb to about 2017). Context from the whole study: An earlier analysis of 550 to 700 of the donors reported approximately 300 Gb of sequence data and 117 million unique TCR beta sequences from 190 million or so T cells. Approximately 300 gigabases of sequencing data and about 92 million unique TCR sequences made up an early release that covered nearly 650 HLA-typed donors. Of the roughly 390 genotyped donors, about 84% fell in the genetic ancestry cluster associated with self-reported Caucasian donors. The study aimed to test whether cataloging public T cell receptors could reveal signatures of past pathogen exposure. Using immunosequencing, the study profiled T cell repertoires from 550 to 750 subjects and related those repertoires to cytomegalovirus serostatus. In addition to the first cohort of several hundred subjects, a separate validation cohort of over 90 different subjects was used. To predict cytomegalovirus infection status, the study combined high-throughput TCR immunosequencing, statistical association of individual TCRs with disease status, and machine learning. In a later analysis, previously published TCR beta repertoires from 670 or so donors were re-analyzed and high-resolution HLA genotyping was added so that TCR occurrence patterns could be studied. In the later analysis, no new phenotypic data were used to find candidate immune exposures; instead, reliance was placed on TCR beta sequences and their occurrence across donors. An earlier analysis of 587 of the donors applied high-throughput TCR beta sequencing to assess whether each TCR beta V gene segment acted as functional or pseudogenic. Alongside the repertoire data, information on donor age, sex, ethnicity and CMV serostatus was compiled. In a later genetic analysis, genome-wide SNP genotypes for about 60% of the 666 donors were used, and that subset was treated as a discovery cohort. All discovery cohort repertoires had been generated on a single sequencing platform. Both class I and class II loci were covered by HLA typing, at four-digit resolution. The number of typed donors differed by locus: about 629-630 for A, B, C, DRB1 and DQB1; approximately 520 for DQA1; 600 to 610 for DPA1; and approximately 450 for DPB1. Because of strong linkage in the cohort, 4 to 6 DR-DQ haplotypes were treated as single units for association and clustering. Among approximately 370 genotyped donors of the cohort, an average of about 220,000 unique TCR beta nucleotide sequences was sequenced per donor, of which approximately 19% were non-productive.

Findings and caveats that apply to the study as a whole: Some IMGT-functional V segments, including TRBV6-2 and TRBV6-3, could not be told apart with the 87-base-pair reads, so those segments were excluded. Sequencing depth was assumed to be roughly uniform across donors in the presence/absence analyses, though that assumption may not hold. CMV serostatus was the only immune exposure information available for the cohort. Linkage disequilibrium might explain the correlated functional status among segregating V segments, but an unknown experimental factor could not be ruled out. V-gene and J-gene trimming of TCR beta chains was associated with a missense DCLRE1C variant in a later genetic analysis, and the association was replicated in an independent cohort. Because HLA typing was unavailable for some donors at each locus, only the typed subset was used in association tests. Three of the identified cytomegalovirus-associated TCR beta chains were confirmed in vitro to be specific for cytomegalovirus antigens. While some public TCRs were present in many individuals, most TCR sequences turned up only very rarely across donors. Assigning TCR associations to individual alleles was difficult when HLA alleles, especially DR and DQ, strongly co-occurred. A later analysis associated about 17,000 TCR beta sequences with specific HLA alleles at a false discovery rate of 0.05. A later analysis reported that several top co-occurrence clusters appeared linked to parvovirus B19, influenza, CMV and Epstein-Barr virus. According to the authors, the approach could potentially be generalized to other disease states and immunological phenotypes. In a later analysis, HLA-associated TCR beta chains were found to be more clonally expanded and to have lower generation probabilities than equally common non-associated chains. According to a later analysis, TCR association rates differed among HLA loci, with DRB1 alleles showing the most associated TCRs and HLA-C alleles showing the fewest. The earlier analysis of fewer than 750 of the donors excluded roughly 17 rarely observed V segments, including chromosome 9 orphons, because counts were too low. Broadly in line with IMGT annotations, most TCR beta V segments showed up in productive rearrangements about 90% or about 30% of the time in an earlier analysis of several hundred of the donors. In this cohort, only TCR beta chains were sequenced, and detectable features were limited by the absence of alpha or paired-chain data. Most CMV-associated TCR beta chains appeared to be HLA-restricted in a later analysis, and the HLA associations seemed to be driven largely by CMV exposure. The study listed 164 TCR beta chains as associated with cytomegalovirus. A cluster of highly shared sequence variants was judged likely to be a technical artifact of the sequencing pipeline. In a later genetic analysis, fewer N-insertions in productive TCRs were reported among donors in an Asian-associated ancestry cluster than the 666-donor mean. The classifier was reported to diagnose cytomegalovirus status with high specificity and sensitivity in both the original and validation cohorts. A further reported finding was that TCR beta sequences accurately predicted the HLA-A and HLA-B alleles for most subjects in the first cohort.

Unmatched junction bases come to 9, with V trimmed by 11 bases and J by 4 bases. Via the germline V gene (reference sequence), CDR1 is LNHDA and CDR2 SQIVND. The CDR3 runs 14 amino acids, cysteine and phenylalanine included. Only CDR3 DNA is held: 42 bases, read in frame from base 1. The cohort comprised hundreds of healthy bone marrow donors. Cohort members were all nominally healthy when sampled, although unrecorded immune exposures were likely present. The donor tested CMV seropositive, placing the donor among the 250 to 350 seropositive members of the cohort. A peripheral blood sample was collected from each donor, and TCR beta sequencing was performed on peripheral blood mononuclear cells. Genomic DNA extraction from the blood cell samples was performed with the Qiagen DNeasy Blood Extraction Kit.

The chain is made from TRBV19 and TRBJ2-3, with TRBD1 identical over 10 junction bases. What was sequenced was PBMCs. The sequence came from a man aged 35 to 55 in good health and CMV-seropositive. The nucleotide sequence is TGTGCCTCGCCCGGGACAGGGGACGCAGATACGCAGTATTTT. Translated, this gives CASPGTGDADTQYF. The reference TRBV19 and TRBJ2-3 proteins fill in what lies around the CDR3, so the full variable domain reads DGGITQSPKYLFRKEGQNVTLSCEQNLNHDAMYWYRQDPGQGLRLIYYSQIVNDFQKGDIAEGYSVSREKKESFPLTVTSAQKNPTAFYLCASPGTGDADTQYFGPGTRLTVL.